These T cell receptor beta chains were read from a single sample in a study of T cells in Graves' hyperthyroidism and ophthalmopathy. TCRdb independently ran MiXCR on the multiplex PCR reads; one entry per CDR3 protein. The sample lists about 200,000 distinct CDR3 sequences, about a sixth occurring once. Sequencing used blood. These receptors all come from a woman aged 45-65 years with Graves' hyperthyroidism. Each CDR3 is given with its conserved first and last residue. The order of the fields is J gene, V gene, D gene, clone size, CDR3 protein, CDR3 DNA. D genes are given only for firm matches. Part of the rows lack a size; the others show once, few, many or a class for expanded clones.

j_gene: TRBJ2-3
v_gene: TRBV20-1
d_gene: .
abundance: .
CDR3aa: CSASRLVTDTQYF
CDR3nt: TGCAGTGCTAGCCGACTCGTCACGGATACGCAGTATTTT

j_gene: TRBJ2-5
v_gene: TRBV6-1
d_gene: .
abundance: many
CDR3aa: CASRGAIHPTETQYF
CDR3nt: TGTGCCAGCAGGGGGGCTATCCACCCTACGGAGACCCAGTACTTC

j_gene: TRBJ2-2
v_gene: TRBV18
d_gene: .
abundance: .
CDR3aa: CASSPIRFGTGELFF
CDR3nt: TGTGCCAGCTCACCGATCAGGTTTGGGACCGGGGAGCTGTTTTTT

j_gene: TRBJ2-5
v_gene: TRBV6-5
d_gene: .
abundance: many
CDR3aa: CASSYSTGLEAQYF
CDR3nt: TGTGCCAGCAGTTACTCGACCGGACTCGAGGCCCAGTACTTC

j_gene: TRBJ2-1
v_gene: TRBV14
d_gene: .
abundance: many
CDR3aa: CASSQVWPTMSQFF
CDR3nt: TGTGCCAGCAGCCAAGTCTGGCCAACAATGAGTCAGTTCTTC

j_gene: TRBJ2-2
v_gene: TRBV20-1
d_gene: TRBD2
abundance: .
CDR3aa: CSLVAGRNTGELFF
CDR3nt: TGCAGCTTAGTAGCGGGACGAAACACCGGGGAGCTGTTTTTT

j_gene: TRBJ2-1
v_gene: TRBV6-1
d_gene: TRBD2
abundance: few
CDR3aa: CASDPGTSGSISYNEQFF
CDR3nt: TGTGCCTCCGATCCGGGGACTAGCGGAAGTATATCCTACAATGAGCAGTTCTTC

j_gene: TRBJ1-4
v_gene: TRBV5-4
d_gene: .
abundance: few
CDR3aa: CASSLAPGTNEKLFF
CDR3nt: TGTGCCAGCAGCTTGGCCCCCGGCACTAATGAAAAACTGTTTTTT

j_gene: TRBJ2-7
v_gene: TRBV5-1
d_gene: .
abundance: many
CDR3aa: CASSLVPRQTEQYF
CDR3nt: TGCGCCAGCAGCTTGGTCCCAAGACAGACCGAGCAGTACTTC

j_gene: TRBJ1-1
v_gene: TRBV29-1
d_gene: TRBD1
abundance: many
CDR3aa: CSAVTGRNTEAFF
CDR3nt: TGCAGCGCCGTGACAGGGAGGAACACTGAAGCTTTCTTT

j_gene: TRBJ1-4
v_gene: TRBV30
d_gene: TRBD1
abundance: few
CDR3aa: CASSGQGSVKLFF
CDR3nt: TGTGCCTCCTCGGGACAGGGGAGCGTAAAACTGTTTTTT

j_gene: TRBJ2-2
v_gene: TRBV29-1
d_gene: .
abundance: few
CDR3aa: CSVGGDILTGELFF
CDR3nt: TGCAGCGTTGGTGGGGACATCCTCACCGGGGAGCTGTTTTTT

j_gene: TRBJ2-1
v_gene: TRBV27
d_gene: .
abundance: .
CDR3aa: CASSLDLGPSVVQFF
CDR3nt: TGTGCCAGCAGTTTAGATCTCGGTCCCAGCGTGGTGCAGTTCTTC

j_gene: TRBJ1-1
v_gene: TRBV27
d_gene: .
abundance: many
CDR3aa: CASSAQWNTEAFF
CDR3nt: TGTGCCAGCAGTGCCCAGTGGAACACTGAAGCTTTCTTT

j_gene: TRBJ1-1
v_gene: TRBV19
d_gene: TRBD1
abundance: .
CDR3aa: CASNNDRGLRANTEAFF
CDR3nt: TGTGCCAGTAACAATGACAGGGGGCTAAGGGCGAACACTGAAGCTTTCTTT

j_gene: TRBJ2-4
v_gene: TRBV12-3/TRBV12-4
d_gene: .
abundance: many
CDR3aa: CASSLVPSPTKNIQYF
CDR3nt: TGTGCCAGCAGCCTTGTGCCTTCCCCCACCAAAAACATTCAGTACTTC

j_gene: TRBJ2-1
v_gene: TRBV27
d_gene: TRBD2
abundance: many
CDR3aa: CASSLSLAVNNEQFF
CDR3nt: TGTGCCAGCAGTTTAAGCCTAGCGGTAAACAATGAGCAGTTCTTC

j_gene: TRBJ2-7
v_gene: TRBV2
d_gene: TRBD1
abundance: many
CDR3aa: CASRTRDRGYEQYF
CDR3nt: TGTGCCAGCAGGACTCGGGACAGGGGATACGAGCAGTACTTC

j_gene: TRBJ1-5
v_gene: TRBV6-5
d_gene: .
abundance: .
CDR3aa: CASSYRPASDPQHF
CDR3nt: TGTGCCAGCAGTTACAGGCCCGCGAGCGATCCCCAGCATTTT

j_gene: TRBJ2-3
v_gene: TRBV19
d_gene: .
abundance: .
CDR3aa: CASSIRGDTAYF
CDR3nt: TGTGCCAGTAGTATACGTGGCGATACTGCGTATTTT

j_gene: TRBJ2-5
v_gene: TRBV19
d_gene: .
abundance: few
CDR3aa: CASSIRDGSETQYF
CDR3nt: TGTGCCAGTAGTATACGGGACGGATCTGAGACCCAGTACTTC

j_gene: TRBJ1-2
v_gene: TRBV6-1
d_gene: .
abundance: .
CDR3aa: CASSDRVGSFYGYTF
CDR3nt: TGTGCCAGCAGTGATAGGGTGGGCAGCTTCTATGGCTACACCTTC

j_gene: TRBJ2-5
v_gene: TRBV27
d_gene: TRBD1
abundance: many
CDR3aa: CASSSGQGPQETQYF
CDR3nt: TGTGCCAGCAGCTCTGGACAGGGCCCCCAAGAGACCCAGTACTTC

j_gene: TRBJ2-2
v_gene: TRBV5-1
d_gene: .
abundance: few
CDR3aa: CASSLNHDINTGELFF
CDR3nt: TGCGCCAGCAGCTTGAACCACGACATTAACACCGGGGAGCTGTTTTTT

j_gene: TRBJ1-3
v_gene: TRBV11-2
d_gene: .
abundance: many
CDR3aa: CASSLSDRGNTIYF
CDR3nt: TGTGCCAGCAGCTTATCCGACAGGGGAAACACCATATATTTT

j_gene: TRBJ2-7
v_gene: TRBV4-1
d_gene: TRBD2
abundance: .
CDR3aa: CASREAGGPLYEQYF
CDR3nt: TGCGCCAGCAGGGAGGCGGGAGGCCCCCTCTACGAGCAGTACTTC

j_gene: TRBJ2-1
v_gene: TRBV19
d_gene: TRBD2
abundance: .
CDR3aa: CASSGLAGPHEQFF
CDR3nt: TGTGCCAGTAGTGGACTAGCGGGACCCCATGAGCAGTTCTTC

j_gene: TRBJ2-2
v_gene: TRBV4-1
d_gene: .
abundance: many
CDR3aa: CASSQTPLTGELFF
CDR3nt: TGCGCCAGCAGCCAAACCCCCTTAACCGGGGAGCTGTTTTTT

j_gene: TRBJ2-1
v_gene: TRBV19
d_gene: TRBD2
abundance: .
CDR3aa: CASSIGGLAANEQFF
CDR3nt: TGTGCCAGTAGTATAGGGGGACTAGCGGCTAATGAGCAGTTCTTC

j_gene: TRBJ2-3
v_gene: TRBV6-2/TRBV6-3
d_gene: .
abundance: many
CDR3aa: CASTGTTTDTQYF
CDR3nt: TGTGCCAGCACCGGGACCACCACAGATACGCAGTATTTT

j_gene: TRBJ1-2
v_gene: TRBV18
d_gene: .
abundance: once
CDR3aa: CASSPGRGVYGYTF
CDR3nt: TGTGCCAGCTCACCGGGACGGGGTGTTTATGGCTACACCTTC

j_gene: TRBJ1-2
v_gene: TRBV30
d_gene: TRBD1
abundance: many
CDR3aa: CAWSRTGGYGYTF
CDR3nt: TGTGCCTGGAGTAGGACAGGGGGCTATGGCTACACCTTC

j_gene: TRBJ1-2
v_gene: TRBV3-1
d_gene: .
abundance: many
CDR3aa: CASSSTPISNYGYTF
CDR3nt: TGTGCCAGCAGCTCGACACCAATTTCGAACTATGGCTACACCTTC

j_gene: TRBJ2-1
v_gene: TRBV20-1
d_gene: .
abundance: many
CDR3aa: CSARDAMGPDNEQFF
CDR3nt: TGCAGTGCTAGAGATGCGATGGGGCCTGACAATGAGCAGTTCTTC

j_gene: TRBJ2-1
v_gene: TRBV20-1
d_gene: TRBD2
abundance: many
CDR3aa: CSARDGAGGGYEQFF
CDR3nt: TGCAGTGCTAGAGATGGTGCGGGAGGAGGCTATGAGCAGTTCTTC

j_gene: TRBJ2-1
v_gene: TRBV7-9
d_gene: TRBD2
abundance: many
CDR3aa: CASSLSRASGSGGNEQFF
CDR3nt: TGTGCCAGCAGCTTGTCGCGGGCTAGCGGGAGTGGTGGCAATGAGCAGTTCTTC

j_gene: TRBJ1-1
v_gene: TRBV11-2
d_gene: TRBD1
abundance: many
CDR3aa: CASRRTGGTEAFF
CDR3nt: TGTGCCAGCAGAAGAACAGGGGGCACTGAAGCTTTCTTT

j_gene: TRBJ2-2
v_gene: TRBV14
d_gene: .
abundance: many
CDR3aa: CASSSWNTGELFF
CDR3nt: TGTGCCAGCAGCTCCTGGAACACCGGGGAGCTGTTTTTT

j_gene: TRBJ1-1
v_gene: TRBV9
d_gene: TRBD1
abundance: many
CDR3aa: CASSHTGEGAEAFF
CDR3nt: TGTGCCAGCAGCCACACAGGGGAGGGTGCTGAAGCTTTCTTT

j_gene: TRBJ1-1
v_gene: TRBV29-1
d_gene: .
abundance: many
CDR3aa: CSAPGQQNTEAFF
CDR3nt: TGCAGCGCCCCAGGACAACAGAACACTGAAGCTTTCTTT

j_gene: TRBJ2-1
v_gene: TRBV19
d_gene: TRBD2
abundance: .
CDR3aa: CASSSLAGGSNEQFF
CDR3nt: TGTGCCAGTAGTAGTCTAGCGGGAGGGTCCAATGAGCAGTTCTTC

j_gene: TRBJ2-3
v_gene: TRBV20-1
d_gene: TRBD2
abundance: many
CDR3aa: CSARESFRTSGRSTDTQYF
CDR3nt: TGCAGTGCTAGAGAGTCTTTTAGGACTAGCGGGAGAAGCACAGATACGCAGTATTTT

j_gene: TRBJ2-5
v_gene: TRBV30
d_gene: TRBD2
abundance: many
CDR3aa: CAWSAGGLTQYF
CDR3nt: TGTGCCTGGAGCGCCGGGGGGTTGACCCAGTACTTC

j_gene: TRBJ2-3
v_gene: TRBV25-1
d_gene: TRBD1
abundance: .
CDR3aa: CASSEYPGGDTQYF
CDR3nt: TGTGCCAGCAGTGAATATCCAGGGGGAGATACGCAGTATTTT